This passage covers 20 T cell receptor beta chains from one sample sequenced in a study of blood T cells in healthy people across ages. Sample-barcoded 5' priming and a J-beta primer mix drove a second PCR of roughly 6 to 12 cycles. TCRdb processed the 5' RACE reads anew with MiXCR; each CDR3 protein has one entry. This sample has some 760,000 distinct CDR3 sequences; about 25% occur once, and the top ten carry 9.4%. The same sample was also used in a study of T cells of mothers and their children.

Sequencing used blood. These receptors were collected from a boy younger than 18 in good health.

This clonotype has a handful of counts. This rearrangement joins TRBV10-3 to TRBJ1-1, with D possibly matching TRBD1 (6 bases). The ends were cut back, 1 base at V and 3 bases at J, with 9 bases in the middle. The germline gives CDR1 ENHRY, CDR2 SYGVKD. CDR3 size: 14 residues. In DNA, the CDR3 is TGTGCCATCAGTGAGTACAGGGTAGACACTGAAGCTTTCTTT. Its translation: CAISEYRVDTEAFF.

CDR3: CASSLPPGNAGNTIYF. The CDR3 coding sequence is TGTGCCAGCAGCTTACCCCCAGGGAACGCGGGAAACACCATATATTTT. V and J are TRBV7-2 and TRBJ1-3; possibly TRBD1 for D (5 bases). V was shortened by 2 bases and J by 4 bases, with 15 bases between the two germline ends. The CDR3 is 16 residues long. Looked up from germline, CDR1 is SGHTA and CDR2 is FQGNSA.

This clonotype was recorded a few times. The chain recombines TRBV24-1 with TRBJ1-4; no clear D gene. Trimming stripped 4 bases from V and 0 bases from J, with 5 bases between. The CDR3 runs to 14 residues. Germline V gene sequence: CDR1 KGHDR, CDR2 SFDVKD. CDR3 sequence: CATSDRATNEKLFF. CDR3 bases: TGTGCCACCAGTGACCGGGCAACTAATGAAAAACTGTTTTTT.

The chain joins TRBV5-4 to TRBJ2-1; weak D call: TRBD1 (5 bases). Germline values: CDR1 SGHNT, CDR2 YYREEE (reference sequence). Trimming stripped 2 bases from V and 3 bases from J, with 9 bases between. This CDR3 contains 14 residues. CDR3 loop: CASSLRGVYNEQFF. The CDR3 region has the DNA TGTGCCAGCAGCTTAAGGGGCGTCTACAATGAGCAGTTCTTC.

The V call is TRBV6-5, the J call TRBJ1-1; D possibly corresponds to TRBD1 (6 bases). This CDR3 has 15 amino acids. Germline assignment: CDR1 MNHEY and CDR2 SVGAGI. V was shortened by 6 bases and J by 2 bases, with 16 bases between the two germline ends. As DNA, the CDR3 is TGTGCCAGCAGACCAGCACAGGGATATAACACTGAAGCTTTCTTT. This encodes CASRPAQGYNTEAFF.

This clonotype was observed a handful of times. The V and J genes are TRBV7-8 and TRBJ2-4, with D unclear. V was pared by 3 bases and J by 1 base, with 16 bases between. Germline V gene data show CDR1 as SGHVS and CDR2 as FQNEAQ. The CDR3 runs to 17 residues. For the CDR3, the DNA is TGTGCCAGCAGCTTCCCCCCCCGGCCCGACGCCAAAAACATTCAGTACTTC. Protein sequence: CASSFPPRPDAKNIQYF.

This chain joins TRBV12-3 or TRBV12-4 and TRBJ1-4; no definite D call. The CDR3 is 14 residues long. Trimming took off 6 bases at V and 0 bases at J, with 8 bases between the two ends. The CDR3 loop reads CASRVSATNEKLFF. The CDR3 region has the DNA TGTGCCAGCAGGGTATCGGCAACTAATGAAAAACTGTTTTTT.

In this sample, this clonotype turned up once. The chain links TRBV3-1 to TRBJ2-7, with D perhaps TRBD1 (6 bases). CDR1 LGHDT and CDR2 YNNKEL come from the germline V gene (reference sequence). This CDR3 is 14 amino acids long. V shed 6 bases and J shed 3 bases, with 15 bases lying between them. CDR3 nucleotide sequence: TGTGCCAGCAGTTTCGGGACACTTTACTACGAGCAGTACTTC. Translating gives CASSFGTLYYEQYF.

The chain couples TRBV7-9 to TRBJ1-1; weak D call: TRBD1 (5 bases). The germline CDR1 and CDR2 sequences are SEHNR and FQNEAQ (reference sequence). The length of the CDR3 is 16 residues. V gave up 2 bases and J gave up 2 bases, with 15 bases separating them. The CDR3 region has the DNA TGTGCCAGCAGCTTAACGGGGAGGGGCCGTAACACTGAAGCTTTCTTT. This codes for CASSLTGRGRNTEAFF.

A few counts support this clonotype. This rearrangement joins TRBV4-1 to TRBJ2-7, with TRBD2 matching 8 bases. Losses at the gene ends were 4 bases for V and 2 bases for J; bases not matched to a gene: 7. Germline V CDR1 and CDR2: MGHRA, YSYEKL. The CDR3 runs to 15 residues. The CDR3 loop is CASSPSLAGTYEQYF. The CDR3 DNA reads as TGCGCCAGCAGCCCCAGCTTAGCGGGAACCTACGAGCAGTACTTC.

This clonotype showed up just once. The V gene is TRBV28, the J gene TRBJ2-5; D is uncertain. The DNA end favors TRBJ2-1, so the J call may be wrong. CDR1 and CDR2 (germline): MDHEN, SYDVKM. This CDR3 spans 12 amino acids. CDR3 protein: CASQLGPSEQFF. DNA of the CDR3: TGTGCCAGCCAGCTAGGGCCGTCGGAGCAGTTCTTC.

J is TRBJ2-5 and V is TRBV11-3, with D perhaps assigned TRBD1 or TRBD2 (5 bases each). The V end was cut by 1 base, the J end by 2 bases, with 8 bases between. The CDR3 has 14 amino acids. The germline V gene has CDR1 SGHNT and CDR2 YENEEA. CDR3: CASSLAWGQETQYF. CDR3 bases: TGTGCCAGCAGCTTAGCTTGGGGGCAAGAGACCCAGTACTTC.

This clonotype was observed a few times. The DNA of the CDR3 is TGTGCCAGCGCAGGGTTCGGGGAGACCCAGTACTTC. Translation: CASAGFGETQYF. V and J are TRBV12-3 or TRBV12-4 and TRBJ2-5, with a weak D call TRBD1 (5 bases). CDR3 length: 12 residues. Trimming left V 8 bases short and J 5 bases short, with 12 bases between.

The sample holds a few counts of this clonotype. The chain has TRBV28 and TRBJ2-7, with 10 bases that match TRBD2. This CDR3 contains 18 residues. V trimming: 6 bases; J trimming: 2 bases; junction bases outside the gene matches: 16. Germline loops: CDR1 MDHEN, CDR2 SYDVKM. The CDR3: CASSSPGLAVYGTYEQYF. CDR3 nucleotides: TGTGCCAGCAGCTCTCCCGGACTAGCGGTGTATGGAACCTACGAGCAGTACTTC. The whole variable domain, remainder taken from reference TRBV28 and TRBJ2-7, is DVKVTQSSRYLVKRTGEKVFLECVQDMDHENMFWYRQDPGLGLRLIYFSYDVKMKEKGDIPEGYSVSREKKERFSLILESASTNQTSMYLCASSSPGLAVYGTYEQYFGPGTRLTVT.

This clonotype was observed a few times. This chain joins TRBV29-1 and TRBJ2-5, with 15 bases identical to TRBD2. The end of the DNA is better explained by TRBJ2-1, so the J call may be wrong. Looked up from germline, CDR1 is SQVTM and CDR2 is ANQGSEA. The CDR3 totals 15 residues. The CDR3 DNA reads TGCAGCGTTCGGAGTGGGACTAGCGGGAGGAATGAGCAGTTCTTC. Translating it yields CSVRSGTSGRNEQFF.

The chain couples TRBV24-1 to TRBJ2-2; no firm D call. The germline V gene has CDR1 KGHDR and CDR2 SFDVKD. The germline V and J ends were trimmed by 2 bases and 0 bases, with 9 bases remaining between them. The CDR3 is made up of 16 amino acids. The CDR3 region is CATSDYGAANTGELFF. CDR3 nucleotide sequence: TGTGCCACCAGTGATTACGGAGCTGCGAACACCGGGGAGCTGTTTTTT.

This clonotype was picked up a small number of times. The V and J genes are TRBV2 and TRBJ2-5; 11 nucleotides align to TRBD2. Judging by the DNA end, TRBJ2-1 fits better; the J call may be wrong. Per the germline V gene, CDR1 is SNHLY and CDR2 is FYNNEI. The CDR3 has 15 amino acids. CDR3 sequence reads: CASTLTGTSGPEQFF. The CDR3 nucleotides read TGTGCCAGCACTCTTACCGGGACTAGCGGACCGGAGCAGTTCTTC.

The rearrangement joins TRBV12-3 or TRBV12-4 to TRBJ1-4; 10 bases line up with TRBD1. After removal of 7 bases from V and 6 bases from J, the junction contained 2 bases not matched to a gene. The CDR3 length is 13 residues. The CDR3 loop reads CASIGTGDEKLFF. The CDR3 nucleotides are TGTGCCAGCATAGGGACAGGGGATGAAAAACTGTTTTTT.

V gene TRBV24-1 combines with J gene TRBJ2-3; 13 bases are a match to TRBD2. Germline loops: CDR1 KGHDR, CDR2 SFDVKD. Trimming at V came to 4 bases and at J to 6 bases, leaving 9 bases not matched to a gene. The CDR3 covers 17 residues. CDR3 sequence: CATSEPGTSGIVDTQYF. The CDR3 coding sequence is TGTGCCACCAGTGAACCCGGGACTAGCGGGATTGTGGATACGCAGTATTTT.

The gene calls are TRBV2 and TRBJ1-1; a possible D gene is TRBD1 (5 bases). The germline V gene has CDR1 SNHLY and CDR2 FYNNEI. V lost 6 bases and J lost 1, with 9 bases in between. This CDR3 spans 13 amino acids. As DNA, the CDR3 is TGTGCCAGCAGGTTCAGGGAGAACACTGAAGCTTTCTTT. Translation gives CASRFRENTEAFF.